The 6 T cell receptor beta chains listed next were all sequenced from one sample in a study of T cell changes during pregnancy in multiple sclerosis. Clones were read by immunoSEQ multiplex PCR, and TCRdb kept only the in-frame ones, dropping some. The sample shows about 110,000 clones, around 92% of them seen only once. The material sequenced was peripheral blood, taken after pregnancy. The receptors come from a female donor with multiple sclerosis, enrolled in a pregnancy study.

The chain has TRBV2 and TRBJ2-5, with D perhaps TRBD1 (6 bases). V was cut by 7 bases and J by 3 bases, with 15 bases left in between. The CDR3 is 14 residues long. Germline lookup yields CDR1 SNHLY and CDR2 FYNNEI. The CDR3 nucleotides are TGTGCCAGCATTTCCCGGGACACCAAAGAGACCCAGTACTTC. It encodes CASISRDTKETQYF.

The rearrangement uses TRBV5-1 and TRBJ1-4; 7 bases agree with TRBD1. The CDR3 length is 14 residues. Germline V CDR1 and CDR2: SGHRS, YFSETQ. V lost 1 base to trimming and J lost 3 bases; unmatched junction nucleotides: 0. In DNA form, the CDR3 reads TGCGCCAGCAGCTTGCAGGGGGCTAATGAAAAACTGTTTTTT. Protein: CASSLQGANEKLFF.

The chain is built from TRBV2 and TRBJ2-3; 8 positions match TRBD2. The length of the CDR3 is 16 residues. With V trimmed by 6 bases and J by 0 bases, 8 bases remained unmatched. The germline V gene has CDR1 SNHLY and CDR2 FYNNEI. CDR3 DNA sequence: TGTGCCAGCAGCCTACTAGCGGCCTCTAGCACAGATACGCAGTATTTT. This translates into CASSLLAASSTDTQYF.

This clone was counted once. Here the CDR3 DNA reads TGTGCCAGCAGTTTCGGGACAGTGAACACCGGGGAGCTGTTTTTT. Its protein is CASSFGTVNTGELFF. V usage is TRBV27 and J usage is TRBJ2-2, with 7 bases matching TRBD1. Germline CDR1 MNHEY, CDR2 SMNVEV (reference sequence). This CDR3 spans 15 amino acids. Trimming cost V 3 bases and J 1 base; bases outside gene matches: 2.

This clone has just one count. This chain links TRBV30 with TRBJ2-5; possibly TRBD2 for D (6 bases). Trimming removed 0 bases at V and 1 base at J, with 12 bases between. The CDR3 runs 15 residues. Germline V gene sequence: CDR1 GTSNPN, CDR2 SVGIG (reference sequence). CDR3 protein: CAWSVPRRGQETQYF. CDR3 nucleotide sequence: TGTGCCTGGAGTGTACCAAGGAGGGGCCAAGAGACCCAGTACTTC. Complete variable domain (other parts from reference TRBV30 and TRBJ2-5): SQTIHQWPATLVQPVGSPLSLECTVEGTSNPNLYWYRQAAGRGLQLLFYSVGIGQISSEVPQNLSASRPQDRQFILSSKKLLLSDSGFYLCAWSVPRRGQETQYFGPGTRLLVL.

V gene TRBV5-4 combines with J gene TRBJ2-1; 10 nucleotides match TRBD2. The ends lost 4 bases at V and 12 bases at J; junction bases unmatched: 10. The CDR3 sequence is 14 residues long. Looked up from germline, CDR1 is SGHNT and CDR2 is YYREEE (reference sequence). Here the CDR3 DNA reads TGTGCCAGCAGCCCTCTAGCGGGAGCCCCCTCGCAGTTCTTC. Its translation: CASSPLAGAPSQFF. The whole variable domain, remainder taken from reference TRBV5-4 and TRBJ2-1, is ETGVTQSPTHLIKTRGQQVTLRCSSQSGHNTVSWYQQALGQGPQFIFQYYREEENGRGNFPPRFSGLQFPNYSSELNVNALELDDSALYLCASSPLAGAPSQFFGPGTRLTVL.